The present T cell receptor beta chain was sequenced within a study of long-term antiretroviral therapy in people with HIV. Overall study results and limits: Neither ART adherence, viral resistance nor therapy changes were documented.

An immunoSEQ assay, version v3.0, was performed at survey level. Samples were sequenced targeting roughly 35,000-50,000 T-cell genomes each. TCRdb's copy holds only in-frame clones and misses some; the assay was immunoSEQ multiplex PCR. The sample has more than 20,000 clones, around 87% seen once. Germline CDR1 SGHRS, CDR2 YFSETQ. V shed 5 bases and J shed 2 bases, with 18 bases lying between them. The CDR3 runs 16 residues. About this clone: Antigen: not known.

The source material was unsorted PBMCs, sampled 1.9 years after starting antiretroviral therapy. This clonotype was sampled from a woman aged 30 to 39 with HIV. V gene TRBV5-1 combines with J gene TRBJ2-3, with D possibly TRBD1 on 6 matching bases. CDR3 bases: TGCGCCAGCAGTTTGTCTAAGCAGGGGCACACAGATACGCAGTATTTT. Translated: CASSLSKQGHTDTQYF.